A selection of T cell receptor beta chains follows, all from one sample in a study of blood T cell repertoires in COVID-19. Assay used: immunoSEQ multiplex PCR; TCRdb lists only in-frame clones, some missing. The sample consists of 200,000 to 250,000 clones, about 86% of them appearing once. Sequencing used peripheral blood. The source of these receptors is a man older than 75 with acute or convalescent COVID-19. Each CDR3 is given with its conserved first and last residue. A D gene is named only where the DNA matches it firmly. Rows may omit the clone size; those that give it use once, few, many or a size class.

J: TRBJ2-3; V: TRBV5-1; size: many; D: TRBD2; DNA: TGCGCCAGCAGCTTGCTCGGACTAGCGAGGGATACGCAGTATTTT; CDR3: CASSLLGLARDTQYF
J: TRBJ2-2; V: TRBV11-1; size: -; D: -; DNA: TGTGCCAGCAGCTTAGCCAGGGGGGCCGGGGAGCTGTTTTTT; CDR3: CASSLARGAGELFF
J: TRBJ2-2; V: TRBV6-2/TRBV6-3; size: once; D: TRBD1; DNA: TGTGCCAGCAGTTCACGTCCCGGGACAGGGTTTCACACCGGGGAGCTGTTTTTT; CDR3: CASSSRPGTGFHTGELFF
J: TRBJ1-5; V: TRBV18; size: -; D: -; DNA: TGTGCCAGCTCACCATCTTCAGGTCGTAATCAGCCCCAGCATTTT; CDR3: CASSPSSGRNQPQHF
J: TRBJ2-1; V: TRBV7-3; size: -; D: TRBD1; DNA: TGTGCCAGCAGCCGGACAGGGGGTCCCTCCTACAATGAGCAGTTCTTC; CDR3: CASSRTGGPSYNEQFF
J: TRBJ2-7; V: TRBV6-1; size: -; D: -; DNA: TGTGCCAGCAGTGAATCGGGATACGAGCAGTACTTC; CDR3: CASSESGYEQYF
J: TRBJ1-6; V: TRBV5-6; size: -; D: -; DNA: TGTGCCAGCAGCTTGCGGGGGGAGAGCTCACCCCTCCACTTT; CDR3: CASSLRGESSPLHF
J: TRBJ1-3; V: TRBV5-1; size: -; D: -; DNA: TGCGCCAGCAGCCCCGCGGGCAGCCTCGGAAACACCATATATTTT; CDR3: CASSPAGSLGNTIYF
J: TRBJ2-7; V: TRBV6-2/TRBV6-3; size: -; D: -; DNA: TGTGCCAGCAGTTACCGTGCCAGGTACTACGAGCAGTACTTC; CDR3: CASSYRARYYEQYF
J: TRBJ2-1; V: TRBV7-9; size: -; D: -; DNA: TGTGCCAGCAGCATCGGGATATACAATGAGCAGTTCTTC; CDR3: CASSIGIYNEQFF
J: TRBJ2-7; V: TRBV12-3/TRBV12-4; size: -; D: -; DNA: TGTGCCAGCAGCTTTGATGGGCCCTACGAGCAGTACTTC; CDR3: CASSFDGPYEQYF
J: TRBJ1-2; V: TRBV2; size: -; D: -; DNA: TGTGCCAGCAGTGAAGGGCAGGGGCCCTATGGCTACACCTTC; CDR3: CASSEGQGPYGYTF
J: TRBJ1-2; V: TRBV7-9; size: -; D: -; DNA: TGTGCCAGCAGCTTAGGGGGTAGCGGCTATGGCTACACCTTC; CDR3: CASSLGGSGYGYTF
J: TRBJ1-1; V: TRBV18; size: -; D: TRBD1; DNA: TGTGCCAGCTCGGGGGACACCCGGACAGGTAACACTGAAGCTTTCTTT; CDR3: CASSGDTRTGNTEAFF
J: TRBJ2-7; V: TRBV21-1; size: -; D: -; DNA: TGTGCCAGCAGCAATTTGAGGGACACTCTTTACGAGCAGTACTTC; CDR3: CASSNLRDTLYEQYF
J: TRBJ2-7; V: TRBV5-1; size: few; D: -; DNA: TGCGCCAGCAGCCATGGAGGGGGGGACGAGCAGTACTTC; CDR3: CASSHGGGDEQYF
J: TRBJ1-6; V: TRBV6-5; size: -; D: TRBD1; DNA: TGTGCCAGCAGTTACAGGGACAGGGGCAATTCACCCCTCCACTTT; CDR3: CASSYRDRGNSPLHF
J: TRBJ1-1; V: TRBV6-1; size: -; D: -; DNA: TGTGCCAGCAGTGAAATGAGGAGGGCTTGGGACACTGAAGCTTTCTTT; CDR3: CASSEMRRAWDTEAFF
J: TRBJ1-4; V: TRBV6-5; size: -; D: -; DNA: TGTGCCAGCAGTTACGAGCCAGGGATTGTTGAAAAACTGTTTTTT; CDR3: CASSYEPGIVEKLFF
J: TRBJ2-1; V: TRBV9; size: once; D: -; DNA: TGTGCCAGCAGCGTAGGAGGCAGGGGCACCTACAATGAGCAGTTCTTC; CDR3: CASSVGGRGTYNEQFF
J: TRBJ2-7; V: TRBV5-1; size: few; D: -; DNA: TGCGCCAGCAGCTATGACTTCTCCTACGAGCAGTACTTC; CDR3: CASSYDFSYEQYF
J: TRBJ2-3; V: TRBV15; size: -; D: TRBD2; DNA: TGTGCCACCAGCGCCCGCTTAGCGGGAGTGGCAGATACGCAGTATTTT; CDR3: CATSARLAGVADTQYF
J: TRBJ2-6; V: TRBV19; size: -; D: TRBD1; DNA: TGTGCCAGTAGTATAGGGACAGGCGCTGGCGGGGCCAACGTCCTGACTTTC; CDR3: CASSIGTGAGGANVLTF
J: TRBJ2-5; V: TRBV24-1; size: -; D: TRBD1; DNA: TGTGCCACCTCTGGGACAGGATATCGGGACCAGTACTTC; CDR3: CATSGTGYRDQYF
J: TRBJ2-3; V: TRBV25-1; size: -; D: -; DNA: TGTGCCAGCAGTCGCGCGGGGACAGATACGCAGTATTTT; CDR3: CASSRAGTDTQYF
J: TRBJ1-1; V: TRBV28; size: -; D: -; DNA: TGTGCCAGCAGTTTAGGAGGGGCCGTTGAAGCTTTCTTT; CDR3: CASSLGGAVEAFF
J: TRBJ1-4; V: TRBV19; size: -; D: -; DNA: TGTGCCAGTACCTCCAGGGCTCCTAATGAAAAACTGTTTTTT; CDR3: CASTSRAPNEKLFF
J: TRBJ2-3; V: TRBV28; size: -; D: TRBD1; DNA: TGTGCCAGCACCCGCACCCGGGACAGGAGACAAACCAAGGGCACAGATACGCAGTATTTT; CDR3: CASTRTRDRRQTKGTDTQYF
J: TRBJ2-7; V: TRBV11-2; size: few; D: TRBD1; DNA: TGTGCCAGCAGCTTTGGGACAGGGGGTAGCTCCTACGAGCAGTACTTC; CDR3: CASSFGTGGSSYEQYF
J: TRBJ2-5; V: TRBV7-6; size: -; D: TRBD2; DNA: TGTGCCAGCAGCCGAGCGGGAGTCAAGGAGACCCAGTACTTC; CDR3: CASSRAGVKETQYF
J: TRBJ2-7; V: TRBV2; size: many; D: -; DNA: TGTGCCAGCAGTGAAGGCCCTTCCTATTTCTCCTACGAGCAGTACTTC; CDR3: CASSEGPSYFSYEQYF
J: TRBJ1-2; V: TRBV2; size: -; D: TRBD1; DNA: TGTGCCAGCAGGAAGGAGGGACAGGGTAGGAACACCTTC; CDR3: CASRKEGQGRNTF
J: TRBJ2-3; V: TRBV5-4; size: -; D: -; DNA: TGTGCCAGCAGCTTTAACGGACACCCCCATACGCAGTATTTT; CDR3: CASSFNGHPHTQYF
J: TRBJ2-1; V: TRBV7-9; size: -; D: TRBD2; DNA: TGTGCCAGCAGCCCAGGCCTAGCGGGAAGTGAGCAGTTCTTC; CDR3: CASSPGLAGSEQFF
J: TRBJ1-4; V: TRBV4-1; size: -; D: -; DNA: TGCGCCAGCAGCCAAGATCGAGGCCGGTTCAATGAAAAACTGTTTTTT; CDR3: CASSQDRGRFNEKLFF
J: TRBJ1-5; V: TRBV10-1; size: once; D: -; DNA: TGCGCCAGCAGTGAACGTCCCCAATCAGCCCAGCATTTT; CDR3: CASSERPQSAQHF
J: TRBJ2-1; V: TRBV7-2; size: -; D: -; DNA: TGTGCCAGCAGCTTAGTAGGAGTTTGGCGTAATGAGCAGTTCTTC; CDR3: CASSLVGVWRNEQFF
J: TRBJ2-1; V: TRBV19; size: once; D: TRBD2; DNA: TGTGCCAGTAGTATACCCGGACTAGCGGGGGGGCGGGGTCATGAGCAGTTCTTC; CDR3: CASSIPGLAGGRGHEQFF
J: TRBJ1-3; V: TRBV2; size: -; D: TRBD1; DNA: TGTGCCAGCCGGGGACAGCCGGGGGGGAACACCATATATTTT; CDR3: CASRGQPGGNTIYF
J: TRBJ2-1; V: TRBV11-3; size: -; D: TRBD1; DNA: TGTGCCAGCAGCTCAGGCGGGACAGGGCAAGGCTCCTACAATGAGCAGTTCTTC; CDR3: CASSSGGTGQGSYNEQFF
J: TRBJ1-2; V: TRBV9; size: -; D: TRBD1; DNA: TGTGCCAGCAGCGCCACAGGGGGCGACTATGGCTACACCTTC; CDR3: CASSATGGDYGYTF
J: TRBJ1-2; V: TRBV19; size: once; D: -; DNA: TGTGCCAGTAGTATAGATTATACAGTAGCTAACTATGGCTACACCTTC; CDR3: CASSIDYTVANYGYTF
J: TRBJ1-5; V: TRBV6-5; size: -; D: -; DNA: TGTGCCAGCAGTATAGTTCTTGGCAATCAGCCCCAGCATTTT; CDR3: CASSIVLGNQPQHF
J: TRBJ2-3; V: TRBV19; size: few; D: TRBD1; DNA: TGTGCCAGCTCAGACAGGGCGGGAGATACGCAGTATTTT; CDR3: CASSDRAGDTQYF
J: TRBJ2-1; V: TRBV18; size: -; D: TRBD2; DNA: TGTGCCAGCTCACCACCTCCGGGACTAGAGCAGTTCTTC; CDR3: CASSPPPGLEQFF
J: TRBJ2-4; V: TRBV11-2; size: -; D: -; DNA: TGTGCCAGCTCCGACGGAGAAGCCAAAAACATTCAGTACTTC; CDR3: CASSDGEAKNIQYF
J: TRBJ2-3; V: TRBV19; size: -; D: TRBD1; DNA: TGTGCCAGTAGGACGACAGGGGCATTTGCTATGGATACGCAGTATTTT; CDR3: CASRTTGAFAMDTQYF
J: TRBJ1-5; V: TRBV27; size: -; D: TRBD1; DNA: TGTGCCAGCAGCTCAATCCGACAGGGCCATAGCAATCAGCCCCAGCATTTT; CDR3: CASSSIRQGHSNQPQHF
J: TRBJ1-4; V: TRBV6-5; size: -; D: TRBD1; DNA: TGTGCCAGCAGTTCTACACAGGGGCCTAATGAAAAACTGTTTTTT; CDR3: CASSSTQGPNEKLFF
J: TRBJ2-1; V: TRBV11-3; size: -; D: -; DNA: TGTGCCAGCAGCCAACACGGCAGGGACTACAATGAGCAGTTCTTC; CDR3: CASSQHGRDYNEQFF
J: TRBJ2-7; V: TRBV7-9; size: -; D: TRBD1; DNA: TGTGCCAGCAGCTCTACAGGGGGCGCTTCCTACGAGCAGTACTTC; CDR3: CASSSTGGASYEQYF
J: TRBJ2-1; V: TRBV19; size: -; D: -; DNA: TGTGCCAGTATGGGGGGGCCGGGCTCCTACAATGAGCAGTTCTTC; CDR3: CASMGGPGSYNEQFF
J: TRBJ2-7; V: TRBV11-2; size: few; D: -; DNA: TGTGCCAGCAGCCCCCAAAACCAGTACTACGAGCAGTACTTC; CDR3: CASSPQNQYYEQYF
J: TRBJ2-3; V: TRBV7-6; size: -; D: -; DNA: TGTGCCAGCAGCCTCCTAGGGGCCCGAGGCACAGATACGCAGTATTTT; CDR3: CASSLLGARGTDTQYF